This TCR beta chain comes out of a study of Graves' ophthalmopathy and Graves' hyperthyroidism. Notes on the study in general: Ophthalmopathy progression prediction by the model yielded a sensitivity of 60% to 71% and a specificity of under 85%.

The CDR3 is 13 amino acids. Germline CDR1 reads MNHNS; CDR2 reads SASEGT. TCR beta CDR3 amplification used RNA transcripts. An opening RT-PCR round employed HTBI primers and preceded a second-round multiplex PCR. Each CDR3 protein is one row after TCRdb ran MiXCR on the multiplex PCR reads. The profile shows hundreds of thousands of distinct CDR3 sequences, about 21% of them singletons. Hyperthyroidism counted as stable given no ophthalmopathy within 18 months of follow-up. PBMCs originated in 10 ml of fresh peripheral blood. About this clonotype: The antigen remains undetermined. A much larger clone lies a single base off, so this may be a read error.

This sequence joins TRBV6-1 and TRBJ2-2, with D possibly TRBD2 on 5 matching bases. Sequencing was performed on peripheral blood. This TCR was recovered from a woman aged 18-30 years with stable Graves' hyperthyroidism. The CDR3: CASTLDRSGELCF. CDR3 sequence (DNA): TGTGCCAGCACCCTGGACCGCTCCGGGGAGCTGTGTTTT.